Below are 14 T cell receptor beta chains sequenced from a single sample in a study of T cell repertoires in cytomegalovirus infection. One entry per CDR3 protein, called by TCRdb with MiXCR from the reads. Of more than 400,000 distinct CDR3 sequences detected, around 27% appear once; the ten largest clones hold about 13%. Sample: PBMCs. Receptors were obtained from a human donor in good health (CMV status not recorded). Some clones in this sample may be carry-over from other donors' samples.

The chain employs TRBV7-9 and TRBJ1-5; D gene ambiguous. The V end lost 1 base, the J end lost 8 bases, and 9 bases lay between the germline ends. Germline values: CDR1 SEHNR, CDR2 FQNEAQ (reference sequence). The CDR3 contains 13 residues. The DNA of the CDR3 is TGTGCCAGCAGCTTAGAGGCTCGGGAGCCCCAGCATTTT. Amino acid sequence: CASSLEAREPQHF.

This chain links TRBV7-2 with TRBJ2-1; no definite D call. Germline CDR1 is SGHTA and CDR2 is FQGNSA. The V and J ends lost 4 bases and 5 bases respectively, with 12 bases between them. This CDR3 region has 14 residues. CDR3 amino acids: CASSWVRLDNEQFF. The CDR3 DNA follows: TGTGCCAGCAGCTGGGTACGGCTAGACAATGAGCAGTTCTTC.

This chain joins TRBV10-3 and TRBJ2-1; weak D call: TRBD1 (6 bases). In germline, CDR1 is ENHRY, CDR2 SYGVKD. V gave up 6 bases and J gave up 7 bases, with 13 bases separating them. CDR3 length equals 13 residues. CDR3 sequence (DNA): TGTGCCATCAGGGACAGTAGAGGTAATGAGCAGTTCTTC. This translates into CAIRDSRGNEQFF.

This clonotype was detected a few times. V gene TRBV6-2 or TRBV6-3 combines with J gene TRBJ2-2, with 10 bases aligning to TRBD2. The germline CDR1 and CDR2 sequences are MNHEY and SVGEGT. With 6 bases clipped from V and 0 bases from J, the junction kept 4 bases outside the gene matches. The CDR3 runs 16 residues. The CDR3 protein is CASRPSGSSNTGELFF. The CDR3 DNA follows: TGTGCCAGCAGGCCTAGCGGGAGTTCGAACACCGGGGAGCTGTTTTTT.

The chain is built from TRBV28 and TRBJ2-5; TRBD1 might be the D (6 bases). V was clipped by 4 bases and J by 0 bases, with 12 bases between them. Germline loops: CDR1 MDHEN, CDR2 SYDVKM. This CDR3 is 15 amino acids long. The CDR3 bases are TGTGCCAGCAGTTACCCGTGGGGGCACCAAGAGACCCAGTACTTC. Translated: CASSYPWGHQETQYF. The full variable domain, in which reference TRBV28 and TRBJ2-5 provide the parts outside the CDR3, is DVKVTQSSRYLVKRTGEKVFLECVQDMDHENMFWYRQDPGLGLRLIYFSYDVKMKEKGDIPEGYSVSREKKERFSLILESASTNQTSMYLCASSYPWGHQETQYFGPGTRLLVL.

This clonotype was observed a few times. V and J are TRBV6-2 or TRBV6-3 and TRBJ1-3; unclear D gene. CDR1 is MNHEY, CDR2 SVGEGT, per germline. This CDR3 spans 11 amino acids. V lost 10 bases and J lost 4, with 8 bases in between. CDR3 coding DNA: TGTGCCACCTCTCAGGGAAACACCATATATTTT. Protein: CATSQGNTIYF.

This clonotype showed up just a few times. The chain carries TRBV27 and TRBJ2-4; the D gene is possibly TRBD2 (7 bases). Deletions cut 11 bases from V and 1 base from J, with 12 bases between. Per the germline V gene, CDR1 is MNHEY and CDR2 is SMNVEV (reference sequence). The CDR3 consists of 13 residues. For the CDR3, the DNA is TGTGCCGCGGGGGCGGTTGCCAAAAACATTCAGTACTTC. This translates into CAAGAVAKNIQYF.

This clonotype was counted many times. The chain combines TRBV7-6 with TRBJ2-1, with D possibly TRBD2 on 5 matching bases. Germline CDR1 and CDR2: SGHVS and FNYEAQ. V lost 1 base, J lost 10 bases, and 14 bases lay in between. The CDR3 totals 14 residues. The CDR3 here is CASSLGAAIGEQFF. CDR3 nucleotide sequence: TGTGCCAGCAGCTTAGGAGCGGCAATCGGGGAGCAGTTCTTC.

This clonotype showed up many times. The chain joins TRBV7-9 to TRBJ2-6; 7 nucleotides line up with TRBD1. Unmatched junction bases numbered 17, after V lost 2 bases and J lost 4 bases. This CDR3 is built from 20 residues. Per germline, CDR1 SEHNR and CDR2 FQNEAQ (reference sequence). This CDR3 is CASSLPRDSHTPRGANVLTF. The CDR3 coding sequence is TGTGCCAGCAGCTTACCAAGGGACAGCCATACCCCGAGGGGGGCCAACGTCCTGACTTTC.

The genes are TRBV28 and TRBJ2-1, with 13 bases matching TRBD2. With V trimmed by 0 bases and J by 1 base, 6 bases remained unmatched. The length of the CDR3 is 19 residues. Germline V gene data show CDR1 as MDHEN and CDR2 as SYDVKM. CDR3 bases: TGTGCCAGCAGTTTATGGGTAACTAGCGGGGGGGTTTCCTACAATGAGCAGTTCTTC. It codes for CASSLWVTSGGVSYNEQFF.

The V call is TRBV7-2, the J call TRBJ2-5; D is perhaps TRBD2 (5 bases). Germline V gene data show CDR1 as SGHTA and CDR2 as FQGNSA. V dropped 5 bases and J dropped 7 bases, with 11 bases sitting between them. This CDR3 comprises 12 residues. For the CDR3, the DNA is TGTGCCAGCAGCCGGGATATGTGGACCCAGTACTTC. Residues: CASSRDMWTQYF.

Details on this clonotype: A much more abundant neighbour one base away suggests this may be a read error. The chain is built from TRBV7-2 and TRBJ2-5; the match to TRBD2 covers 9 bases. The CDR3 covers 17 residues. The V gene's germline CDR1 is SGHTA and CDR2 FQGNSA. V gave up 5 bases and J gave up 6 bases; unmatched junction bases: 16. The CDR3 DNA reads as TGTGCCAGCAGCCTCACCCCCCGGGTTAGCGGGAGCCAGACCCAGTACTTC. It codes for CASSLTPRVSGSQTQYF.

The gene calls are TRBV20-1 and TRBJ2-4; D might be TRBD2 (5 bases). CDR3 length equals 14 residues. The ends were cut back, 5 bases at V and 3 bases at J, with 14 bases in the middle. Per germline, CDR1 DFQATT and CDR2 SNEGSKA (reference sequence). The CDR3 sequence: CSAPLAGIKNIQYF. The CDR3 DNA reads TGCAGTGCTCCTCTTGCGGGCATCAAAAACATTCAGTACTTC.

The V and J genes are TRBV15 and TRBJ1-5; D remains unclear. V lost 2 bases and J 1 base, leaving 9 bases between the germline ends. The CDR3 runs 15 residues. Germline V CDR1 and CDR2: LNHNV, YYDKDF (reference sequence). This chain's CDR3 is CATSRYQGSNQPQHF. The CDR3 DNA reads as TGTGCCACCAGCAGATACCAAGGGAGCAATCAGCCCCAGCATTTT.